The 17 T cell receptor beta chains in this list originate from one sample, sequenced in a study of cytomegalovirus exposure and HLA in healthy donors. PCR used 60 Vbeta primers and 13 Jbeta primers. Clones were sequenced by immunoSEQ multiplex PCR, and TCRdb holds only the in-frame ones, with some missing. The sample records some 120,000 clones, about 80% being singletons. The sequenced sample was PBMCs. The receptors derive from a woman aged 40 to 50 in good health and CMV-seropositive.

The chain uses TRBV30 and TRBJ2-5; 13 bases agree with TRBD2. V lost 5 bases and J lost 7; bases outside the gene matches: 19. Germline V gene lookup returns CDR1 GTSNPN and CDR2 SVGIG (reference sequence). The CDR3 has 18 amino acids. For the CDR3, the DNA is TGTGCCTGGGGGACTTCGGGACTAGCGGGGAGGCGGGTCGTGACCCAGTACTTC. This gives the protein CAWGTSGLAGRRVVTQYF.

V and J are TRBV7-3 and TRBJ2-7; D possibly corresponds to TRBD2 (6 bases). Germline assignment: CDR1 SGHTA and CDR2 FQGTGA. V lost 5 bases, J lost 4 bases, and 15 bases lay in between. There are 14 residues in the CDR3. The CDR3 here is CASSVGSGAYEQYF. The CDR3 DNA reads TGTGCCAGCAGCGTCGGTAGCGGTGCTTACGAGCAGTACTTC.

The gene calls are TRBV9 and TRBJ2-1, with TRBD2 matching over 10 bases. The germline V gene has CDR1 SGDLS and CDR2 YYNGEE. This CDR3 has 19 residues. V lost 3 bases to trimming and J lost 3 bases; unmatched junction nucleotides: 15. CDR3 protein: CASSDRQGLAGVLYNEQFF. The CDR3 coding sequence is TGTGCCAGCAGCGATCGACAGGGGCTAGCGGGAGTACTCTACAATGAGCAGTTCTTC.

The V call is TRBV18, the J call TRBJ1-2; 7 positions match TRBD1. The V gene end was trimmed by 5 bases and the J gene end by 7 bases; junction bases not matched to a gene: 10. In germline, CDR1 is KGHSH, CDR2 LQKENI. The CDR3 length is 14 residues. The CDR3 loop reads CASSKESGGLGYTF. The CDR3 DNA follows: TGTGCCAGCTCAAAGGAGTCAGGGGGACTTGGCTACACCTTC.

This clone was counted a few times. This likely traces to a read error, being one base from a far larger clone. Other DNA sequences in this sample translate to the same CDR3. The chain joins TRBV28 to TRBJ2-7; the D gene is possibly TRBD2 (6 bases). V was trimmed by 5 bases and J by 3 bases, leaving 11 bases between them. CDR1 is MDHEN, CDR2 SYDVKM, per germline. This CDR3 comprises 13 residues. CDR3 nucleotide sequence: TGTGCCAGCAGTGTGGGACTTAACTACGAGCAGTACTTC. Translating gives CASSVGLNYEQYF.

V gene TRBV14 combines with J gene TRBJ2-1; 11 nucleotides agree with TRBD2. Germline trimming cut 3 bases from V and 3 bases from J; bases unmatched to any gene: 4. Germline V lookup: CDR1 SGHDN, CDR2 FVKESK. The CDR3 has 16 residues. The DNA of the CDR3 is TGTGCCAGCAGCCAGCAGACTAGCGGGAACTACAATGAGCAGTTCTTC. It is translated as CASSQQTSGNYNEQFF.

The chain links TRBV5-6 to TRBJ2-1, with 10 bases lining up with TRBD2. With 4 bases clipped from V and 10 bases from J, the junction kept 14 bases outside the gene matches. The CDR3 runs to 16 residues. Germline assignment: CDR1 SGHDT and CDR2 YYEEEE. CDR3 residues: CASSQEREGPRGEQFF. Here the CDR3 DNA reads TGTGCCAGCAGCCAAGAGCGGGAGGGCCCTAGGGGGGAGCAGTTCTTC.

The CDR3 sequence is CASSLAFSQETQYF. In DNA form, the CDR3 reads TGCGCCAGCAGCTTGGCCTTCAGCCAAGAGACCCAGTACTTC. The chain couples TRBV5-1 to TRBJ2-5; D uncertain. V was pared by 0 bases and J by 1 base, with 7 bases between. CDR3 length: 14 amino acids. Germline V CDR1 and CDR2: SGHRS, YFSETQ.

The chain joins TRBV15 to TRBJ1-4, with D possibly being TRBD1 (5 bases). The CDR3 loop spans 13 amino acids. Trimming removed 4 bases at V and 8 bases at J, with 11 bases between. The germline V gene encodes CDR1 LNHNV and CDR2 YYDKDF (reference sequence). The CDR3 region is CATSTAPGEKLFF. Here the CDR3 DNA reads TGTGCCACCAGCACCGCCCCAGGGGAAAAACTGTTTTTT.

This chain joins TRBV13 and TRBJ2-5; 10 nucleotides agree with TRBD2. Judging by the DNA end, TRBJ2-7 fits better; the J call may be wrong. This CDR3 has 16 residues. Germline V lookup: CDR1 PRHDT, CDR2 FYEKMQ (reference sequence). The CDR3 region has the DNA TGTGCCAGCAGCCGACTCGGACTAGCGGACCTCTCCGAGCAGTACTTC. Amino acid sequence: CASSRLGLADLSEQYF.

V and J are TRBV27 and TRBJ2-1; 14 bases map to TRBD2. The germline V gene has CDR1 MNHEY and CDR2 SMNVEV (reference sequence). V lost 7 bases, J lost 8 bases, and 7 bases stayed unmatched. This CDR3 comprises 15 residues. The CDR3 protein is CASKGGTSGSYEQFF. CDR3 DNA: TGTGCCAGCAAGGGGGGGACTAGCGGGAGCTATGAGCAGTTCTTC.

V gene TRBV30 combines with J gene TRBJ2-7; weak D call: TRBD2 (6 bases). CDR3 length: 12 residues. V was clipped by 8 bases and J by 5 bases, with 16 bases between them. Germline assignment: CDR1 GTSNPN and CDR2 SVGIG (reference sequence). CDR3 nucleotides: TGTGCCACGGGGAGGCGGGATAACGAGCAGTACTTC. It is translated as CATGRRDNEQYF.

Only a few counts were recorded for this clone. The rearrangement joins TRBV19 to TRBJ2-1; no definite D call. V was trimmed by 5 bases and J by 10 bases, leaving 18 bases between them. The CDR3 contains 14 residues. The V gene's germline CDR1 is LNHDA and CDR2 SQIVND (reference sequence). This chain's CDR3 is CASSSPPDTREQFF. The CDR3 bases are TGTGCCAGTAGTTCACCCCCCGATACGAGGGAGCAGTTCTTC.

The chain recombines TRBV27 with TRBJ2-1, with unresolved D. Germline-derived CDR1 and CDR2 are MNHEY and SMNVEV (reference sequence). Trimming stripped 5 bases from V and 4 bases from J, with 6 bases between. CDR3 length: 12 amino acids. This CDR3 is CASSARYNEQFF. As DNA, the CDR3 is TGTGCCAGCAGTGCCCGGTACAATGAGCAGTTCTTC.

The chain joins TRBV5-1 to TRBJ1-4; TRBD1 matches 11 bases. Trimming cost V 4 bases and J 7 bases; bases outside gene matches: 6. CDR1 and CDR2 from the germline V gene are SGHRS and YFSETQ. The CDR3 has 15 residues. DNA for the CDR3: TGCGCCAGCAGCCCACCCGGGACAGGGGGTGAAAAACTGTTTTTT. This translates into CASSPPGTGGEKLFF.

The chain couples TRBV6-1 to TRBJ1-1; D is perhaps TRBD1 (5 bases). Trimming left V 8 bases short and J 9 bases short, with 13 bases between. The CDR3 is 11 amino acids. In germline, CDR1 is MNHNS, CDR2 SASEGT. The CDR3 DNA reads TGTGCCAGCGGGATTCAGGGAAAAGCTTTCTTT. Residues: CASGIQGKAFF.

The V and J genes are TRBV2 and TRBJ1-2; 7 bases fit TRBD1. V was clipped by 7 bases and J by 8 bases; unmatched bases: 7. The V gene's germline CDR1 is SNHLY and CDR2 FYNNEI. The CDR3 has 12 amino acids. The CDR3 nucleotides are TGTGCCAGCACCCGACAGGGTATGGGCTACACCTTC. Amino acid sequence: CASTRQGMGYTF.